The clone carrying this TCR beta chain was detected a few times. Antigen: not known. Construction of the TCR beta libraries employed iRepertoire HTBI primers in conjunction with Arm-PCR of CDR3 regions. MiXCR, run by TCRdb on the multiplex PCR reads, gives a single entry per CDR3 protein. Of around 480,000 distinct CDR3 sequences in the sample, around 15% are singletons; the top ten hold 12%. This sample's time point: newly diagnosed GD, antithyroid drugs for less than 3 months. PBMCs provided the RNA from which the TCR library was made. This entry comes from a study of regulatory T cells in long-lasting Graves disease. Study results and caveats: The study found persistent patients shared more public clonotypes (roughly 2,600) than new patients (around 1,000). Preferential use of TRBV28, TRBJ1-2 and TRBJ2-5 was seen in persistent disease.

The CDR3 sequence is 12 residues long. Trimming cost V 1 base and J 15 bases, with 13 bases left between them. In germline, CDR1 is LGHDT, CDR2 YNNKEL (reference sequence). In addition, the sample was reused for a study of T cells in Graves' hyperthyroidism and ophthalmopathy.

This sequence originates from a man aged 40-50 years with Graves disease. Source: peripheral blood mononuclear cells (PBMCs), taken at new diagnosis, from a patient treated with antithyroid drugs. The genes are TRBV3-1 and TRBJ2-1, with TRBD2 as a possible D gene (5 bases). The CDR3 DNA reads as TGTGCCAGCAGCCAAGCTAACGGGGTCTTGTTCTTC. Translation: CASSQANGVLFF.